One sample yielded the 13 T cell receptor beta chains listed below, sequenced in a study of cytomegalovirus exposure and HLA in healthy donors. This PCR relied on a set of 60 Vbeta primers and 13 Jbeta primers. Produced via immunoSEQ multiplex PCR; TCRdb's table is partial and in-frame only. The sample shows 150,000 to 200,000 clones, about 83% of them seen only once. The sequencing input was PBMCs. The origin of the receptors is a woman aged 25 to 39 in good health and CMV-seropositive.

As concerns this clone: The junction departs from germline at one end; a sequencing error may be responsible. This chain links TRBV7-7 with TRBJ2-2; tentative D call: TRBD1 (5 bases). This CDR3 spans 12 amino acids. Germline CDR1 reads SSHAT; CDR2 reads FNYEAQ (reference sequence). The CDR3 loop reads CASRDSNGELFF. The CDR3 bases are TGTGCTAGCAGAGACAGTAACGGGGAGCTGTTTTTT.

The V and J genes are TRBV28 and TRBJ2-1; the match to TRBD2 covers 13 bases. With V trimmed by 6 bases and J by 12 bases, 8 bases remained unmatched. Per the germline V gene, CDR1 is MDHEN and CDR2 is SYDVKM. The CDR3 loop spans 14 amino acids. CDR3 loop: CASRATSGRSAQFF. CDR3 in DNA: TGTGCCAGCAGGGCGACTAGCGGGAGGTCTGCGCAGTTCTTC.

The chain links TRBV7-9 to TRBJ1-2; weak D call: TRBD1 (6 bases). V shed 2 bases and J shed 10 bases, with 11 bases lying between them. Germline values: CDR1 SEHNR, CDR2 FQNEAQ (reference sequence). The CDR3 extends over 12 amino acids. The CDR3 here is CASSLKGQTYTF. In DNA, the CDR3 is TGTGCCAGCAGCTTAAAAGGACAGACCTACACCTTC.

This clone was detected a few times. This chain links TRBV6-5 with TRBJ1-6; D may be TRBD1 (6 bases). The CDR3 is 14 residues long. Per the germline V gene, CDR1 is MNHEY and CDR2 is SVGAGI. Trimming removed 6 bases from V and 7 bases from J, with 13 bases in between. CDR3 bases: TGTGCCAGCAGCCCCCCAGGGGTGAATTCACCCCTCCACTTT. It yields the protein CASSPPGVNSPLHF.

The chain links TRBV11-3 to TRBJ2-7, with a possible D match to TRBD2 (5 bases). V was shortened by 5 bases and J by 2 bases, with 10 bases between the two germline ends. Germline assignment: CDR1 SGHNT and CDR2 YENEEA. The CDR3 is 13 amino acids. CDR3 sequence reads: CASSLGLPYEQYF. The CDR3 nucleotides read TGTGCCAGCAGCCTCGGACTTCCCTACGAGCAGTACTTC.

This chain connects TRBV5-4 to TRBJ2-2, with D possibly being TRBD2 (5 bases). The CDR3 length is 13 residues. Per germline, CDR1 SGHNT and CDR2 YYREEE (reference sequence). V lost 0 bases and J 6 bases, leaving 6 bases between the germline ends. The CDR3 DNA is TGTGCCAGCAGCTTGGTCGGGGCCGGGGAGCTGTTTTTT. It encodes CASSLVGAGELFF.

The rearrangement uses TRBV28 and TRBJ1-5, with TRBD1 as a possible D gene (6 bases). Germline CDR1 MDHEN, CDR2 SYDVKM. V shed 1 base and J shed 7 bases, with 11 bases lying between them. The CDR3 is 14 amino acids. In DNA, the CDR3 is TGTGCCAGCAGTTTATCCAGGGGACGGCAGCCCCAGCATTTT. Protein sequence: CASSLSRGRQPQHF.

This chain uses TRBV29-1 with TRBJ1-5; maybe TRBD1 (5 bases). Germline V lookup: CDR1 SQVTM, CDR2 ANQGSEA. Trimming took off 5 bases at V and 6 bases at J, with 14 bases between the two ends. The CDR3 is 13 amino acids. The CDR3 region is CSVLTGFGQPQHF. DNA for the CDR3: TGCAGCGTTCTCACAGGCTTCGGTCAGCCCCAGCATTTT. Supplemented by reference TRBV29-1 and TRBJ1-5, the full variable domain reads SAVISQKPSRDICQRGTSLTIQCQVDSQVTMMFWYRQQPGQSLTLIATANQGSEATYESGFVIDKFPISRPNLTFSTLTVSNMSPEDSSIYLCSVLTGFGQPQHFGDGTRLSIL.

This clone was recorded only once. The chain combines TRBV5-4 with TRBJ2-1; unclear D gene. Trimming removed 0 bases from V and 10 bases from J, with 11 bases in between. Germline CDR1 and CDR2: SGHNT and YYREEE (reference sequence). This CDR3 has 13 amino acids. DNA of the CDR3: TGTGCCAGCAGCTTGGTCCCCGTCGGGGAGCAGTTCTTC. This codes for CASSLVPVGEQFF.

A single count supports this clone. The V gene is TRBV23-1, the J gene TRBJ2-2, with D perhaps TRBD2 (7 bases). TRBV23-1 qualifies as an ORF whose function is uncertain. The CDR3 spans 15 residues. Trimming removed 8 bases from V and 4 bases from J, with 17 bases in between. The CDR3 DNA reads TGCGCCAGCGGCCCGGCGGGGGCCCTCACCGGGGAGCTGTTTTTT. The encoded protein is CASGPAGALTGELFF.

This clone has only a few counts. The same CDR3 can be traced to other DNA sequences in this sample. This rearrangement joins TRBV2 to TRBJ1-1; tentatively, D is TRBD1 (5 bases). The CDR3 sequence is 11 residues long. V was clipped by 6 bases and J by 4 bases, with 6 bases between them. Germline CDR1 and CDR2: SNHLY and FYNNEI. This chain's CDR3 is CASRGGTEAFF. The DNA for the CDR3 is TGTGCCAGCAGGGGGGGCACTGAAGCTTTCTTT.

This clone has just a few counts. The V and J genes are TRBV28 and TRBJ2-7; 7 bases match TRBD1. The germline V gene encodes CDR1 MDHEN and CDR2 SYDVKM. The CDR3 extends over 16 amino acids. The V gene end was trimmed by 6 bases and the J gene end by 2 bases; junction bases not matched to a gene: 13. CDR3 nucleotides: TGTGCCAGCAGCTACAGGGGCCGAACGTCGACCTACGAGCAGTACTTC. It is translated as CASSYRGRTSTYEQYF.

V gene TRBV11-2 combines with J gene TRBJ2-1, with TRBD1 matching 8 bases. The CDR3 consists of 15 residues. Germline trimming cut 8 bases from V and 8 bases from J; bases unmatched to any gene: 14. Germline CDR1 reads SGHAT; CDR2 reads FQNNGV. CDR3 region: CASRRTSRGLYEQFF. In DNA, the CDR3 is TGTGCCAGCCGTCGGACTTCCAGGGGGCTCTATGAGCAGTTCTTC.